This TCR beta chain was identified during a study of blood T cell repertoires in COVID-19. Turning to the study itself: Samples taken during acute and convalescent COVID-19 were collected in the United States, Italy and Spain. In each case, the material was cDNA or gDNA derived from T cells, B-cell-depleted T cells, or PBMCs.

As processed by the authors: The authors estimated nucleated cell counts from reference gene primer amplification. The data were produced by immunoSEQ multiplex PCR, yet TCRdb's version contains in-frame clones alone and is incomplete. D and trimming come from the DNA, and the V and J calls and clone size come from that table. The sample carries about 270,000 clones, roughly 85% recorded once. The TCR was taken from a woman aged 45-65 years who had recovered from COVID-19. Sequenced: peripheral blood.

CDR3 nucleotides: TGTGCCAGTAGCATACGCGGGGGCTCGGCAGATACGCAGTATTTT. Its protein is CASSIRGGSADTQYF. The chain couples TRBV19 to TRBJ2-3; the D gene is possibly TRBD2 (7 bases). Trimming removed 6 bases at V and 4 bases at J, with 17 bases between. Germline V gene sequence: CDR1 LNHDA, CDR2 SQIVND (reference sequence). The CDR3 has 15 residues.